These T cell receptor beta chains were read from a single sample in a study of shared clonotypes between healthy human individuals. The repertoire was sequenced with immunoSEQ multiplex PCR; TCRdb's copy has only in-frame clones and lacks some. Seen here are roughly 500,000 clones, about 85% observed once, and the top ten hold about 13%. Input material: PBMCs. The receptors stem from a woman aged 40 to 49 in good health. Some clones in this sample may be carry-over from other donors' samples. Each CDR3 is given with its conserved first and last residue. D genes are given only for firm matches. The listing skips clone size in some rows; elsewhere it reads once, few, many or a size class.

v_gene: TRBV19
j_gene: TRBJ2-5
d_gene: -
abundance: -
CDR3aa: CASRATGSGETQYF
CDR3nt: TGTGCCAGTAGAGCTACAGGGTCGGGAGAGACCCAGTACTTC

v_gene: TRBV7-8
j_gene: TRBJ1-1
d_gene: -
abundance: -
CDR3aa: CASSLREGNTEAFF
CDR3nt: TGTGCCAGCAGCCTCCGGGAGGGGAACACTGAAGCTTTCTTT

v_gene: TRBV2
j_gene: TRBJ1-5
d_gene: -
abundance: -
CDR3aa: CASSGVRGNQPQHF
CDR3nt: TGTGCCAGCAGTGGGGTGCGGGGCAATCAGCCCCAGCATTTT

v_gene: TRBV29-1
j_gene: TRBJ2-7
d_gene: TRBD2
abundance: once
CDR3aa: CSVEASGSSYEQYF
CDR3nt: TGCAGCGTTGAAGCTAGCGGTAGCTCCTACGAGCAGTACTTC

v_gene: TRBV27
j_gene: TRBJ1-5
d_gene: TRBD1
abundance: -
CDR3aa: CASSSQTTGGFDQPQHF
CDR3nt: TGTGCCAGCAGTTCCCAAACGACAGGGGGCTTCGATCAGCCCCAGCATTTT

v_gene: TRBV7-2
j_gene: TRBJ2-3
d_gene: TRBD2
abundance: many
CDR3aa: CASSLVLAGGHFGTDTQYF
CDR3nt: TGTGCCAGCAGCTTAGTCCTAGCGGGAGGGCATTTTGGCACAGATACGCAGTATTTT

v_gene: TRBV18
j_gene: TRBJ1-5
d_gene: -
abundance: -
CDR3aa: CASSPERANNQPQHF
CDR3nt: TGTGCCAGCTCACCGGAAAGGGCTAACAATCAGCCCCAGCATTTT

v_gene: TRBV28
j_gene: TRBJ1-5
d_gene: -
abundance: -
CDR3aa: CASTAPGGQPQHF
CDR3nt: TGTGCCAGCACAGCTCCGGGGGGCCAGCCCCAGCATTTT

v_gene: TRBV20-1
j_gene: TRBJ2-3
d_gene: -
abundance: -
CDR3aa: CSASLQNTQYF
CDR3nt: TGCAGTGCTTCCCTACAGAATACGCAGTATTTT

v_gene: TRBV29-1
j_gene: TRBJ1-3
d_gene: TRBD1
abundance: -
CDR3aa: CSVKTTGANTIYF
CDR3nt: TGCAGCGTTAAAACGACAGGGGCAAACACCATATATTTT

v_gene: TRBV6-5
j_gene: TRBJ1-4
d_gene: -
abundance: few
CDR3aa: CASSPPGTAGEKLFF
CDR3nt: TGTGCCAGCAGTCCCCCAGGGACGGCGGGTGAAAAACTGTTTTTT

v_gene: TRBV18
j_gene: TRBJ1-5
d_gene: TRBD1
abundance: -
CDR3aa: CASSAEVDRAGPQHF
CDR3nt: TGTGCCAGCTCAGCTGAGGTCGACAGGGCGGGTCCCCAGCATTTT

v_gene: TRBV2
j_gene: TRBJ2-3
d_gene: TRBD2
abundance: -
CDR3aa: CASSPGLAGHTDTQYF
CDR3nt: TGTGCCAGCAGTCCCGGACTAGCGGGACACACAGATACGCAGTATTTT

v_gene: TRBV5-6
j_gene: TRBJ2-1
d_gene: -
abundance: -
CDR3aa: CASSLVKRGRSYNEQFF
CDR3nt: TGTGCCAGCAGCTTGGTCAAAAGGGGACGGTCCTACAATGAGCAGTTCTTC

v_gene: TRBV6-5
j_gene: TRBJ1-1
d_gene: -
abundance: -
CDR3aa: CASKPTGFTEAFF
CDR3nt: TGTGCCAGCAAACCAACAGGGTTCACTGAAGCTTTCTTT

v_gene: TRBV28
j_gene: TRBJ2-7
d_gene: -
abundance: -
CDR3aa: CASLRGATYEQYF
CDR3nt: TGTGCCAGCCTCCGGGGGGCGACCTACGAGCAGTACTTC

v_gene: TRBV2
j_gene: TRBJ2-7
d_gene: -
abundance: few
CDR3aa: CASMGTPAYEQYF
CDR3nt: TGTGCCAGCATGGGAACACCAGCCTACGAGCAGTACTTC

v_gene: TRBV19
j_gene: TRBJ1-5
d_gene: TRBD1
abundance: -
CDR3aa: CASRLTGGGHQPQHF
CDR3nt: TGTGCCAGTAGGCTTACAGGGGGCGGTCATCAGCCCCAGCATTTT

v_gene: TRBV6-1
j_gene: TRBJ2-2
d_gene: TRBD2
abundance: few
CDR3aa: CASSLAGAGGELFF
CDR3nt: TGTGCCAGCAGCTTAGCGGGAGCGGGCGGGGAGCTGTTTTTT

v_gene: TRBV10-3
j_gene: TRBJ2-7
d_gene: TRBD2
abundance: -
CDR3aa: CAIRGLADYEQYF
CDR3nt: TGTGCCATCAGGGGACTAGCGGATTACGAGCAGTACTTC

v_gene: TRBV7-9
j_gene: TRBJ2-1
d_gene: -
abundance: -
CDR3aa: CASSLEDYNEQFF
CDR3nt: TGTGCCAGCAGCTTGGAGGATTACAATGAGCAGTTCTTC

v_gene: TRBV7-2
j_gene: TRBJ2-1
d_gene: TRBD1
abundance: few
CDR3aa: CASSWGQSSYNEQFF
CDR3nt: TGTGCCAGCAGTTGGGGACAGAGCTCCTACAATGAGCAGTTCTTC

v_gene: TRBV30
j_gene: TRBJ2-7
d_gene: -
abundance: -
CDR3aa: CAWSVRVEQYF
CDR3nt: TGTGCCTGGAGTGTACGAGTTGAGCAGTACTTC

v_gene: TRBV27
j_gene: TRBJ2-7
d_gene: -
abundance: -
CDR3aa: CASSLDPRTREYEQYF
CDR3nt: TGTGCCAGCAGTTTAGACCCCAGGACTCGGGAGTACGAGCAGTACTTC

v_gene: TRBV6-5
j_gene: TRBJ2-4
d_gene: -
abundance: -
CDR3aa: CASSNRRLGWNIQYF
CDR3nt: TGTGCCAGCAGTAACCGACGGCTGGGGTGGAACATTCAGTACTTC

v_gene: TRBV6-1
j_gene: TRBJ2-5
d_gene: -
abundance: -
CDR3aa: CASSELGPETQYF
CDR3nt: TGTGCCAGCAGTGAATTAGGCCCGGAGACCCAGTACTTC

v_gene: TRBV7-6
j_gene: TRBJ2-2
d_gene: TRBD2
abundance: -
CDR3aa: CASNPASGNTNTGELFF
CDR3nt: TGTGCCAGCAACCCGGCTAGCGGGAATACGAACACCGGGGAGCTGTTTTTT

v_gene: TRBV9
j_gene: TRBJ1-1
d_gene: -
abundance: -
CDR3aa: CASSVAGGNAEAFF
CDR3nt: TGTGCCAGCAGCGTTGCCGGGGGGAACGCTGAAGCTTTCTTT

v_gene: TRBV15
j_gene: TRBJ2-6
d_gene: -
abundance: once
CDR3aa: CATSRDGGNSGANVLTF
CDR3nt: TGTGCCACCAGCAGAGATGGCGGGAACTCTGGGGCCAACGTCCTGACTTTC

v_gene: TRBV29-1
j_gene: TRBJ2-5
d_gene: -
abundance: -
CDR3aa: CTASVGRETQYF
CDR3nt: TGCACCGCCTCGGTCGGGAGAGAGACCCAGTACTTC

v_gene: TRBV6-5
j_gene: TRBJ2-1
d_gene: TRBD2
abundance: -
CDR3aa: CASSPKRGSYNEQFF
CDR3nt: TGTGCCAGCAGTCCCAAGCGGGGCTCCTACAATGAGCAGTTCTTC

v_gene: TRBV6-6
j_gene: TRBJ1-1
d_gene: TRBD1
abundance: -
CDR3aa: CASSTRTGDTEAFF
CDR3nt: TGTGCCAGCAGTACAAGGACAGGGGACACTGAAGCTTTCTTT

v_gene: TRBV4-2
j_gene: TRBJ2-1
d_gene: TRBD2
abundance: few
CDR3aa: CASSQDFRLALSSYNEQFF
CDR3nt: TGTGCCAGCAGCCAAGATTTCCGACTAGCGCTGAGCTCCTACAATGAGCAGTTCTTC

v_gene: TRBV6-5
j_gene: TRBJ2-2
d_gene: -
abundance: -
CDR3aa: CASAIGTGELFF
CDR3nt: TGTGCCAGCGCTATTGGAACCGGGGAGCTGTTTTTT

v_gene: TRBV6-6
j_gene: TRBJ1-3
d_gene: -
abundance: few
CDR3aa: CASNGLGDTIYF
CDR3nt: TGTGCCAGTAATGGGCTTGGGGACACCATATATTTT

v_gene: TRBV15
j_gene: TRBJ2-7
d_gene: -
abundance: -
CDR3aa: CATSRDLAATLHEQYF
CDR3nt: TGTGCCACCAGCAGAGATCTGGCCGCAACGCTCCACGAGCAGTACTTC

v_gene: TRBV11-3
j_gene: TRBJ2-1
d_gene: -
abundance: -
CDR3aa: CASSLAGQVPYSEQFF
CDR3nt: TGTGCCAGCAGCTTAGCGGGGCAGGTCCCCTACTCCGAGCAGTTCTTC

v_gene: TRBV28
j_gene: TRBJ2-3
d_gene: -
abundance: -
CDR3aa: CASSLGATDTQYF
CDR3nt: TGTGCCAGCAGTTTAGGAGCCACAGATACGCAGTATTTT

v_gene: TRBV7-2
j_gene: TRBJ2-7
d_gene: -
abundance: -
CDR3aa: CASSLVNLRSYEQYF
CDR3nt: TGTGCCAGCAGCTTAGTGAACCTGAGGTCCTACGAGCAGTACTTC

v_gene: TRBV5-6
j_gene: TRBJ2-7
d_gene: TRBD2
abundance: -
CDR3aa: CASSPSSGRAYEQYF
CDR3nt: TGTGCCAGCAGCCCGTCTAGCGGGAGGGCCTACGAGCAGTACTTC

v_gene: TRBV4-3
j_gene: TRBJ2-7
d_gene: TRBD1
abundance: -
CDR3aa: CASSQNRGSYEQYF
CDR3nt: TGCGCCAGCAGCCAAAACAGGGGATCCTACGAGCAGTACTTC

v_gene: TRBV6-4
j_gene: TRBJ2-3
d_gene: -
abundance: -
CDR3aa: CASSEGGVDTQYF
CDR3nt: TGTGCCAGCAGTGAAGGCGGAGTTGATACGCAGTATTTT